The clone carrying this T cell receptor (beta chain) came up once. The germline V gene has CDR1 SGHTA and CDR2 FQGTGA. The CDR3 is 14 residues long. J lost 10 bases, V lost 2 bases, and 8 bases had no gene match. The data were obtained in a study of glioma-infiltrating T cells after dendritic cell vaccination. Background on the study: Dendritic cell vaccination trial patients had either newly diagnosed or recurrent glioblastoma.

The primer mix had 60 V beta and 13 J beta primers. TCRdb keeps only in-frame clones here, not all; method: immunoSEQ multiplex PCR. The data show roughly 83,000 clones, with about nine tenths seen just once and around a sixth held by the top ten. The source was blood, collected before dendritic cell vaccination. The chain employs TRBV7-3 and TRBJ2-1, with 7 bases that match TRBD1. This TCR was recovered from a human donor with glioblastoma. DNA for the CDR3: TGTGCCAGCAGCTTAGGAACAGGGGTTCGGGAGCAGTTCTTC. This codes for CASSLGTGVREQFF.